Reported below is one T cell receptor (beta chain). The data belong to a study of blood T cell repertoires in COVID-19. The Seattle site enrolled patients during active infection and followed them longitudinally. The repertoire was sequenced with immunoSEQ multiplex PCR; TCRdb's copy has only in-frame clones and lacks some. The data show about 240,000 clones, over 75% seen once. Germline CDR1 WSHSY, CDR2 SAAADI. V was trimmed by 3 bases and J by 2 bases, leaving 16 bases between them. The CDR3 extends over 16 amino acids. Material for sequencing was peripheral blood. This TCR came from a man aged 45-65 years with COVID-19, enrolled during active disease. This chain uses TRBV10-2 with TRBJ2-5, with D perhaps matching TRBD1 (6 bases). DNA for the CDR3: TGCGCCAGCAGTGATATTCCGGGACACATACAAGAGACCCAGTACTTC. This codes for CASSDIPGHIQETQYF.